This T cell receptor (beta chain) came from a study of shared clonotypes between healthy human individuals. Whole-study results and caveats: Richness estimates generally favored naive over memory subsets. It was observed that 5% to 6.5% of naive CD4 clonotypes were shared across a handful of donors.

To note about this clone: The antigen remains unidentified. Within the sample, other DNA sequences also encode this same CDR3.

The germline CDR1 and CDR2 sequences are SGHTA and FQGNSA. V lost 1 base and J lost 0, with 5 bases in between. This CDR3 region has 14 residues. Recent acute infections and vaccinations were absent in the healthy HIV-negative adult donors. Sequencing was performed with immunoSEQ multiplex PCR; in TCRdb, only in-frame clones are kept and a portion is missing. This table has a few million clones, over 85% appearing once. Sequenced material: naive CD4+ T cells from PBMCs. Stated subset: CD45RA+ positively selected. This clonotype was obtained from a man aged 18 to 30 in good health. Some clones in this sample may be carry-over from other donors' samples. The V and J genes are TRBV7-2 and TRBJ2-3; D gene uncertain. The CDR3, as DNA: TGTGCCAGCAGCTTAGGGAGAAGCACAGATACGCAGTATTTT. Its translation is CASSLGRSTDTQYF.